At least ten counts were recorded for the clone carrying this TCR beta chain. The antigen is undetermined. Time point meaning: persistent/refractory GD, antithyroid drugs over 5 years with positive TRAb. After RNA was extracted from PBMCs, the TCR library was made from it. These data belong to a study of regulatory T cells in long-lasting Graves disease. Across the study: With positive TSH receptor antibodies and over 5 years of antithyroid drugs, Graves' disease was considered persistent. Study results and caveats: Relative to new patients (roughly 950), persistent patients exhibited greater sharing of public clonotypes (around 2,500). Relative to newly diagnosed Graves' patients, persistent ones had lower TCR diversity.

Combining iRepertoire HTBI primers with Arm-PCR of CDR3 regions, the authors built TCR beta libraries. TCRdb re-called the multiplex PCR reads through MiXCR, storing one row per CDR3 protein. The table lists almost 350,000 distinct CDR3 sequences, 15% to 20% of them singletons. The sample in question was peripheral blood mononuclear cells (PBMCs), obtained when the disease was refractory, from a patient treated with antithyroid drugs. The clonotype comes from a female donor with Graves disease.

The CDR3 loop reads CASSPTTGMNTEAFF. The DNA for the CDR3 is TGTGCCAGCTCACCAACGACAGGAATGAACACTGAAGCTTTCTTT. The rearrangement joins TRBV18 to TRBJ1-1, with a weak D call TRBD1 (6 bases). CDR3 length: 15 residues. V dropped 2 bases and J dropped 0 bases, with 10 bases sitting between them. The germline gives CDR1 KGHSH, CDR2 LQKENI.